The 17 T cell receptor beta chains below come from one sample, sequenced in a study of cytomegalovirus exposure and HLA in healthy donors. The PCR contained 60 Vbeta and 13 Jbeta primers. Sequencing was performed with immunoSEQ multiplex PCR; in TCRdb, only in-frame clones are kept and a portion is missing. The table has around 170,000 clones, more than 65% seen once. Source material: PBMCs. All receptors derive from a man in his forties or fifties in good health and CMV-seronegative.

The V and J genes are TRBV12-5 and TRBJ2-7; 10 nucleotides line up with TRBD1. Looked up from germline, CDR1 is LGHNT and CDR2 is FRNRAP. V dropped 2 bases and J dropped 3; count of bases not matched to a gene: 1. This CDR3 has 14 residues. For the CDR3, the DNA is TGTGCTAGTGGTTTGTGGACAGGGGGCTACGAGCAGTACTTC. This translates into CASGLWTGGYEQYF.

This chain connects TRBV18 to TRBJ1-1, with D unclear. Trimming removed 5 bases at V and 4 bases at J, with 8 bases between. The CDR3 length is 12 residues. Germline V CDR1 and CDR2: KGHSH, LQKENI. CDR3 bases: TGTGCCAGCTCAGCAGTTCCCACTGAAGCTTTCTTT. This gives the protein CASSAVPTEAFF.

The V and J genes are TRBV9 and TRBJ2-2, with 9 bases matching TRBD1. This CDR3 has 15 residues. Germline assignment: CDR1 SGDLS and CDR2 YYNGEE. V lost 5 bases, J lost 4 bases, and 6 bases stayed unmatched. The CDR3 loop is CASRDPGQGTGELFF. In DNA, the CDR3 is TGTGCCAGCAGGGATCCGGGACAGGGCACCGGGGAGCTGTTTTTT.

This clone appeared once. V gene TRBV2 combines with J gene TRBJ2-5; D perhaps matches TRBD1 (5 bases). The CDR3 length is 12 residues. Looked up from germline, CDR1 is SNHLY and CDR2 is FYNNEI. Trimming took 6 bases from V and 4 from J, leaving 9 bases between them. The CDR3 region is CASRPQGETQYF. The CDR3 coding sequence is TGTGCCAGCAGACCCCAGGGAGAGACCCAGTACTTC.

The chain is built from TRBV7-9 and TRBJ1-2; 7 nucleotides line up with TRBD1. This CDR3 region has 16 residues. Germline-derived CDR1 and CDR2 are SEHNR and FQNEAQ (reference sequence). Trimming at V came to 1 base and at J to 1 base, leaving 6 bases not matched to a gene. The CDR3 here is CASSLGAGQYNYGYTF. CDR3 coding DNA: TGTGCCAGCAGCTTAGGTGCGGGACAGTATAACTATGGCTACACCTTC.

This chain joins TRBV5-4 and TRBJ2-7; a possible D gene is TRBD1 (6 bases). Germline CDR1 SGHNT, CDR2 YYREEE (reference sequence). CDR3 length: 16 residues. Trimming took off 4 bases at V and 5 bases at J, with 22 bases between the two ends. This chain's CDR3 is CASSPTPTGLYDEQYF. The CDR3 nucleotides read TGTGCCAGCAGCCCAACCCCTACAGGGTTGTACGACGAGCAGTACTTC. Using reference TRBV5-4 and TRBJ2-7 for the parts outside the CDR3, the full variable domain is ETGVTQSPTHLIKTRGQQVTLRCSSQSGHNTVSWYQQALGQGPQFIFQYYREEENGRGNFPPRFSGLQFPNYSSELNVNALELDDSALYLCASSPTPTGLYDEQYFGPGTRLTVT.

In nucleotides, the CDR3 is TGTGCCAGCAGCTTGCCTAGCGGGGGGGAGCAGTTCTTC. This gives the protein CASSLPSGGEQFF. The chain employs TRBV5-6 and TRBJ2-1; 11 positions agree with TRBD2. This CDR3 region has 13 residues. V dropped 1 base and J dropped 10; count of bases not matched to a gene: 1. Germline V CDR1 and CDR2: SGHDT, YYEEEE. Looking up the rest from reference TRBV5-6 and TRBJ2-1 gives the full variable domain: DAGVTQSPTHLIKTRGQQVTLRCSPKSGHDTVSWYQQALGQGPQFIFQYYEEEERQRGNFPDRFSGHQFPNYSSELNVNALLLGDSALYLCASSLPSGGEQFFGPGTRLTVL.

The chain couples TRBV10-1 to TRBJ2-3; 8 bases agree with TRBD2. This CDR3 is built from 18 residues. Germline V gives CDR1 WNHNN, CDR2 SYGVQD (reference sequence). The V and J ends lost 10 bases and 0 bases, in that order; junction bases with no gene match: 18. The CDR3 region has the DNA TGCGCCACTCCCCCTTCGGGGGGGCTCCCGTCGAGCACAGATACGCAGTATTTT. It specifies CATPPSGGLPSSTDTQYF.

V and J are TRBV7-9 and TRBJ2-5; no reliable D call. The J call may be wrong; the DNA end is better matched by TRBJ2-7. The CDR3 covers 11 residues. Per germline, CDR1 SEHNR and CDR2 FQNEAQ (reference sequence). The CDR3 loop is CASSARGEQYF. In DNA form, the CDR3 reads TGTGCCAGCAGCGCCCGCGGCGAGCAGTACTTC.

The chain uses TRBV27 and TRBJ2-1; TRBD1 agrees at 7 bases. Germline V gene sequence: CDR1 MNHEY, CDR2 SMNVEV (reference sequence). The trim removed 5 bases at V and 5 bases at J, leaving 9 bases unmatched. The CDR3 length is 15 residues. The chain's CDR3 is CASSTQTGSNNEQFF. DNA of the CDR3: TGTGCCAGCAGTACCCAGACAGGGTCGAACAATGAGCAGTTCTTC.

Remarks on this clone: Relative to the germline gene, one junction end is altered; a read error may explain this. The chain combines TRBV7-9 with TRBJ1-2, with D possibly matching TRBD1 (5 bases). From germline, CDR1 is SEHNR and CDR2 FQNEAQ (reference sequence). CDR3 length equals 16 residues. CDR3 bases: TGTTCCAGCAGCTGGGGGGGAGGGATTACTAACTATGGCTACACCTTC. It codes for CSSSWGGGITNYGYTF.

The CDR3 spells CASIGQGVGDTQYF. CDR3 in DNA: TGTGCCAGCATCGGACAGGGGGTCGGAGATACGCAGTATTTT. The rearrangement joins TRBV5-4 to TRBJ2-3; the match to TRBD1 covers 10 bases. The germline V gene encodes CDR1 SGHNT and CDR2 YYREEE (reference sequence). The J segment lost 5 bases and the V segment lost 6 bases, leaving 6 bases of the junction unmatched. This CDR3 is 14 amino acids long.

The genes are TRBV11-2 and TRBJ1-5, with D perhaps TRBD1 (5 bases). The CDR3 length is 16 residues. With 0 bases removed from V and 3 bases from J, the gap between germline ends came to 12 bases. The V gene's germline CDR1 is SGHAT and CDR2 FQNNGV. The CDR3 nucleotides are TGTGCCAGCAGCTTAGATCCAGGGCTAAACAATCAGCCCCAGCATTTT. Its translation: CASSLDPGLNNQPQHF.

The rearrangement links TRBV27 to TRBJ2-7; no firm D call. Germline V gives CDR1 MNHEY, CDR2 SMNVEV (reference sequence). The ends were cut back, 3 bases at V and 1 base at J, with 7 bases in the middle. This CDR3 contains 13 residues. The CDR3 reads CASSFTPSYEQYF. In DNA, the CDR3 is TGTGCCAGCAGTTTTACACCTTCCTACGAGCAGTACTTC.

The chain has TRBV2 and TRBJ2-7, with 7 bases identical to TRBD1. Germline V gene lookup returns CDR1 SNHLY and CDR2 FYNNEI. This CDR3 region has 14 residues. V was clipped by 6 bases and J by 4 bases; unmatched bases: 9. CDR3 in amino acids: CASSAGTVAYEQYF. The CDR3 DNA reads TGTGCCAGCAGCGCCGGGACAGTCGCTTACGAGCAGTACTTC.

J is TRBJ1-2 and V is TRBV5-1; weak D call: TRBD1 (5 bases). Germline CDR1 and CDR2: SGHRS and YFSETQ. V was clipped by 7 bases and J by 0 bases, with 13 bases between them. The CDR3 runs to 14 residues. In DNA form, the CDR3 reads TGCGCCAGCGCGGGGGGGAGTTCTAACTATGGCTACACCTTC. Its translation is CASAGGSSNYGYTF.

V usage is TRBV7-3 and J usage is TRBJ2-2, with a possible D match to TRBD1 (5 bases). The CDR3 has 14 residues. CDR1 is SGHTA, CDR2 FQGTGA, per germline. Trimming shortened V by 5 bases and J by 4 bases, and 11 bases separated the two germline ends. CDR3 DNA sequence: TGTGCCAGCAGCGTTAGGGGTGCCACCGGGGAGCTGTTTTTT. Residues: CASSVRGATGELFF.